Following are 22 T cell receptor beta chains from one sample sequenced in a study of T cell changes during pregnancy in multiple sclerosis. The repertoire was sequenced with immunoSEQ multiplex PCR; TCRdb's copy has only in-frame clones and lacks some. This sample has roughly 110,000 clones, with around nine tenths found just once. Sample: peripheral blood, taken in the third trimester of pregnancy. Every receptor here comes from a female donor with multiple sclerosis, enrolled in a pregnancy study.

The chain uses TRBV4-2 and TRBJ1-1, with 7 bases identical to TRBD1. Trimming at V came to 0 bases and at J to 3 bases, leaving 13 bases not matched to a gene. Germline V gives CDR1 LGHNA, CDR2 YNFKEQ. The CDR3 covers 18 residues. The CDR3 sequence: CASSQEFSRRQGHTEAFF. CDR3 coding DNA: TGTGCCAGCAGCCAAGAATTCTCGAGGAGACAGGGACACACTGAAGCTTTCTTT.

This chain connects TRBV6-6 to TRBJ2-1; the match to TRBD2 covers 10 bases. After removal of 8 bases from V and 16 bases from J, the junction contained 8 bases not matched to a gene. The germline CDR1 and CDR2 sequences are MNHNY and SVGAGI (reference sequence). The CDR3 contains 11 residues. The CDR3 nucleotides read TGTGCCAGCGGCCCTAGCGGGAGCGGTTTCTTC. Its translation: CASGPSGSGFF.

The V call is TRBV5-1, the J call TRBJ2-5; 7 bases align to TRBD2. Looked up from germline, CDR1 is SGHRS and CDR2 is YFSETQ. The CDR3 is made up of 15 amino acids. Losses at the gene ends were 1 base for V and 3 bases for J; bases not matched to a gene: 6. The CDR3 nucleotides read TGCGCCAGCAGCTTGTTTAGGGGAGGGGAAGAGACCCAGTACTTC. Its protein product is CASSLFRGGEETQYF.

This chain connects TRBV5-1 to TRBJ1-5, with D possibly being TRBD1 (6 bases). The germline V gene encodes CDR1 SGHRS and CDR2 YFSETQ. The CDR3 spans 15 residues. V lost 5 bases and J 0 bases, leaving 12 bases between the germline ends. The CDR3 sequence is CASRQGADSNQPQHF. DNA for the CDR3: TGCGCCAGCAGACAGGGAGCCGATAGCAATCAGCCCCAGCATTTT.

This chain links TRBV6-1 with TRBJ2-7, with TRBD1 matching 9 bases. J gave up 2 bases and V 5 bases, and 1 base lay outside the gene matches. The germline V gene encodes CDR1 MNHNS and CDR2 SASEGT. The CDR3 runs 13 residues. The CDR3 DNA sequence: TGTGCCAGCAGTAGGGACAGGGCCTACGAGCAGTACTTC. It translates to CASSRDRAYEQYF.

The chain joins TRBV5-1 to TRBJ1-4, with 8 bases identical to TRBD1. Germline V gene sequence: CDR1 SGHRS, CDR2 YFSETQ. The CDR3 runs 15 residues. With V trimmed by 0 bases and J by 5 bases, 3 bases remained unmatched. As DNA, the CDR3 is TGCGCCAGCAGCTTGGGCGGGACAGGAAATGAAAAACTGTTTTTT. It translates to CASSLGGTGNEKLFF.

The rearrangement joins TRBV7-6 to TRBJ1-2; perhaps TRBD1 as D (6 bases). V lost 5 bases and J lost 8, with 15 bases in between. This CDR3 contains 13 residues. Germline V gives CDR1 SGHVS, CDR2 FNYEAQ. CDR3 residues: CASSPGEWGGYTF. The DNA for the CDR3 is TGTGCCAGCAGCCCAGGGGAATGGGGCGGCTACACCTTC. Based on the CDR3 plus reference TRBV7-6 and TRBJ1-2, the full variable domain is GAGVSQSPRYKVTKRGQDVALRCDPISGHVSLYWYRQALGQGPEFLTYFNYEAQQDKSGLPNDRFSAERPEGSISTLTIQRTEQRDSAMYRCASSPGEWGGYTFGSGTRLTVV.

The chain recombines TRBV2 with TRBJ1-5, with no clear D. This CDR3 is built from 15 residues. V lost 2 bases to trimming and J lost 0 bases, with 8 bases between them. Germline V lookup: CDR1 SNHLY, CDR2 FYNNEI. The CDR3 region is CASSELRVSNQPQHF. The CDR3 nucleotides are TGTGCCAGCAGTGAACTTCGGGTTAGCAATCAGCCCCAGCATTTT.

The chain recombines TRBV6-4 with TRBJ1-2, with 7 bases fitting TRBD1. V was clipped by 3 bases and J by 0 bases; unmatched bases: 4. The CDR3 has 15 residues. The germline CDR1 and CDR2 sequences are MRHNA and SNTAGT. The CDR3 region has the DNA TGTGCCAGCAGTGAGAGGACAGGTGCTAACTATGGCTACACCTTC. Translation gives CASSERTGANYGYTF.

The V gene is TRBV4-1, the J gene TRBJ2-2; D is possibly TRBD1 (6 bases). The CDR3 covers 14 residues. V was cut by 5 bases and J by 1 base, with 8 bases left in between. CDR1 and CDR2 (germline): MGHRA, YSYEKL. The CDR3 nucleotides are TGCGCCAGCAGCGCACAGGGGAACACCGGGGAGCTGTTTTTT. This gives the protein CASSAQGNTGELFF.

The genes are TRBV14 and TRBJ1-5; D perhaps matches TRBD1 (6 bases). Deletions cut 2 bases from V and 5 bases from J, with 10 bases between. The CDR3 is made up of 14 amino acids. The germline gives CDR1 SGHDN, CDR2 FVKESK. The CDR3 reads CASSQTGQYQPQHF. The CDR3 DNA reads as TGTGCCAGCAGCCAAACAGGGCAGTATCAGCCCCAGCATTTT.

The genes are TRBV6-1 and TRBJ2-5, with TRBD2 matching over 7 bases. Germline-derived CDR1 and CDR2 are MNHNS and SASEGT. Trimming at V came to 7 bases and at J to 2 bases, leaving 10 bases not matched to a gene. CDR3 length: 15 amino acids. The CDR3 protein is CASIWASGKQETQYF. CDR3 sequence (DNA): TGTGCCAGCATATGGGCTAGCGGAAAGCAAGAGACCCAGTACTTC.

DNA of the CDR3: TGTGCCAGCAGTCGAGGGACAGGGAAGTTGAGGACTGAAGCTTTCTTT. It encodes CASSRGTGKLRTEAFF. V is TRBV27 and J is TRBJ1-1; 9 bases are a match to TRBD1. CDR1 MNHEY and CDR2 SMNVEV come from the germline V gene (reference sequence). The trim removed 5 bases at V and 5 bases at J, leaving 12 bases unmatched. The CDR3 contains 16 residues.

V usage is TRBV11-3 and J usage is TRBJ2-3, with D perhaps matching TRBD2 (6 bases). CDR3 length: 16 residues. Germline lookup yields CDR1 SGHNT and CDR2 YENEEA. Trimming pared 2 bases from V and 4 bases from J, leaving 16 bases between. DNA for the CDR3: TGTGCCAGCAGCTTACGCGGTCAGGGAGGAGCAGATACGCAGTATTTT. Its protein is CASSLRGQGGADTQYF.

The V gene is TRBV5-1, the J gene TRBJ1-5, with D perhaps matching TRBD1 (6 bases). Trimming shortened V by 0 bases and J by 3 bases, and 10 bases separated the two germline ends. CDR1 and CDR2 (germline): SGHRS, YFSETQ. This CDR3 spans 15 amino acids. CDR3 loop: CASSLDGQINQPQHF. CDR3 nucleotide sequence: TGCGCCAGCAGCTTGGATGGACAGATCAATCAGCCCCAGCATTTT. The full variable domain, with the rest looked up from reference TRBV5-1 and TRBJ1-5, is KAGVTQTPRYLIKTRGQQVTLSCSPISGHRSVSWYQQTPGQGLQFLFEYFSETQRNKGNFPGRFSGRQFSNSRSEMNVSTLELGDSALYLCASSLDGQINQPQHFGDGTRLSIL.

This clone was found a few times. The genes are TRBV5-1 and TRBJ2-1, with 12 positions matching TRBD2. This CDR3 is built from 16 residues. Germline CDR1 reads SGHRS; CDR2 reads YFSETQ. V shed 1 base, J shed 6 bases, and the junction held 5 bases outside the gene matches. The CDR3 region is CASSLRTSGMTNEQFF. Written as DNA, the CDR3 is TGCGCCAGCAGCTTGAGGACTAGCGGGATGACCAATGAGCAGTTCTTC.

The chain links TRBV27 to TRBJ1-2; 8 bases fit TRBD1. V shed 5 bases, J shed 5 bases, and the junction held 10 bases outside the gene matches. The CDR3 runs to 15 residues. Germline CDR1 reads MNHEY; CDR2 reads SMNVEV (reference sequence). CDR3 in amino acids: CASSPSGQGWYGYTF. Written as DNA, the CDR3 is TGTGCCAGCAGTCCATCTGGACAGGGTTGGTATGGCTACACCTTC.

This sequence joins TRBV7-9 and TRBJ2-7, with a tentative D call TRBD2 (6 bases). The CDR3 length is 15 residues. Trimming removed 1 base from V and 5 bases from J, with 15 bases in between. CDR1 and CDR2 (germline): SEHNR, FQNEAQ (reference sequence). The CDR3 DNA is TGTGCCAGCAGCTTAGTGGGGGGTGCGGGAAACGAGCAGTACTTC. Amino acid sequence: CASSLVGGAGNEQYF.

V gene TRBV14 combines with J gene TRBJ2-3; 8 bases are a match to TRBD1. Trimming at V came to 0 bases and at J to 4 bases, leaving 6 bases not matched to a gene. This CDR3 contains 16 residues. CDR1 is SGHDN, CDR2 FVKESK, per germline. DNA of the CDR3: TGTGCCAGCAGCCAAGATCGTCAGGGGGCCGCAGATACGCAGTATTTT. Translating it yields CASSQDRQGAADTQYF.

The chain joins TRBV7-8 to TRBJ2-6, with D unresolved. Trimming removed 3 bases from V and 2 bases from J, with 2 bases in between. This CDR3 comprises 13 residues. Germline CDR1 is SGHVS and CDR2 is FQNEAQ. This CDR3 is CASSFTGANVLTF. CDR3 bases: TGTGCCAGCAGCTTTACTGGGGCCAACGTCCTGACTTTC.

This clone has a handful of counts. The chain is built from TRBV10-2 and TRBJ2-7; 7 bases line up with TRBD2. V shed 3 bases and J 7 bases; nucleotides not matched to a gene: 12. Germline V gives CDR1 WSHSY, CDR2 SAAADI. The CDR3 length is 15 residues. The CDR3 sequence: CASSEEGGSVGEQYF. Written as DNA, the CDR3 is TGCGCCAGCAGTGAAGAAGGCGGGAGTGTGGGGGAGCAGTACTTC.

The chain is built from TRBV6-5 and TRBJ1-4; D unclear. V lost 0 bases and J lost 10, with 9 bases in between. The V gene's germline CDR1 is MNHEY and CDR2 SVGAGI. There are 13 residues in the CDR3. The CDR3 DNA is TGTGCCAGCAGTTACTCGTACGCAGGAAAACTGTTTTTT. It specifies CASSYSYAGKLFF.